Below, one TCR beta chain is given with its context. Its antigen remains unknown. The entry originates in a study of vaccination effects on CD4 cells after COVID-19. Study background: Post-vaccine draws lagged the second dose by a median of 72 days. Study observations and caveats: Late in the post-vaccination period, infection-induced and vaccine-induced clones underwent marked clonal contraction.

Profiling relied on immunoSEQ multiplex PCR, and the TCRdb table lists in-frame clones only, not all of them. The table records tens of thousands of clones, 80% of them present only once. The CDR3 runs to 17 residues. V shed 1 base, J shed 4 bases, and the junction held 9 bases outside the gene matches. Germline V lookup: CDR1 SNHLY, CDR2 FYNNEI. With the ViraFEST assay, the study expanded antigen-specific CD4+ T cells using viral peptide pools, then sequenced them. Researchers isolated CD4+ T cells once about 11 days of culture had elapsed. Participants were given two doses of BNT162b2 or mRNA-1273 vaccine. Each well held 2 million to 2.5 million PBMC cultured with 7.5 to 10 ug/ml peptides and roughly 10 IU/ml IL-2. On both days 3 and 7, half of the culture medium was replaced with IL-2 medium.

This chain connects TRBV2 to TRBJ2-1; 8 bases are a match to TRBD2. This clonotype originated in a human donor who received a COVID-19 vaccine. Some clones in this sample may be carry-over from other donors' samples. Sequenced material: CD4+ T cells from PBMCs cultured with SARS-CoV-2 spike peptides, taken after COVID-19 vaccination. CDR3 sequence: CASSEGGGGGSYNEQFF. The CDR3 DNA is TGTGCCAGCAGTGAAGGTGGTGGCGGGGGGTCGTACAATGAGCAGTTCTTC.